A single sample is the source of the 10 T cell receptor beta chains below, sequenced in a study of blood T cell repertoires in COVID-19. Assay used: immunoSEQ multiplex PCR; TCRdb lists only in-frame clones, some missing. In the table there are 90,000 to 120,000 clones, approximately 81% of which are singletons. Sample: peripheral blood. All receptors derive from a human donor in a cohort sampled during active COVID-19.

The V call is TRBV5-1, the J call TRBJ2-3; TRBD2 agrees at 13 bases. Germline V gene lookup returns CDR1 SGHRS and CDR2 YFSETQ. The CDR3 extends over 17 amino acids. The V and J ends lost 0 bases and 6 bases, in that order; junction bases with no gene match: 7. CDR3 region: CASSLAWTSGSADTQYF. CDR3 nucleotide sequence: TGCGCCAGCAGCTTGGCGTGGACTAGCGGGAGCGCGGATACGCAGTATTTT.

Here the CDR3 reads CASTPGVVNYGYTF. The CDR3 DNA sequence: TGTGCCAGCACCCCAGGGGTGGTGAACTATGGCTACACCTTC. V gene TRBV28 combines with J gene TRBJ1-2; tentative D call: TRBD1 (6 bases). The CDR3 has 14 amino acids. V lost 7 bases and J 2 bases, leaving 14 bases between the germline ends. CDR1 and CDR2 from the germline V gene are MDHEN and SYDVKM.

The CDR3 reads CASSLVGNSGAYEQYV. The CDR3 region has the DNA TGTGCCAGCAGCTTAGTGGGGAATAGCGGCGCCTACGAGCAGTACGTC. The chain links TRBV11-2 to TRBJ2-7; tentatively, D is TRBD2 (6 bases). The germline V and J ends were trimmed by 1 base and 2 bases, with 15 bases remaining between them. The CDR3 has 16 residues. Germline loops: CDR1 SGHAT, CDR2 FQNNGV.

This sequence joins TRBV6-2 or TRBV6-3 and TRBJ1-2; D call uncertain. The CDR3 length is 13 residues. Trimming removed 0 bases at V and 4 bases at J, with 6 bases between. Germline CDR1 is MNHEY and CDR2 is SVGEGT. CDR3 DNA: TGTGCCAGCAGTTACTCGCTACGCTATGGCTACACCTTC. Residues: CASSYSLRYGYTF.

The chain combines TRBV6-6 with TRBJ1-5, with no clear D. The CDR3 runs 14 residues. The V end lost 7 bases, the J end lost 1 base, and 11 bases lay between the germline ends. Germline-derived CDR1 and CDR2 are MNHNY and SVGAGI (reference sequence). Written as DNA, the CDR3 is TGTGCCAGCATGAGCGGAGGGAGCAATCAGCCCCAGCATTTT. This translates into CASMSGGSNQPQHF.

Comment on this clone: Other DNA sequences of this sample code for an identical CDR3. The gene calls are TRBV7-2 and TRBJ2-5; TRBD2 agrees at 11 bases. The CDR3 sequence is 16 residues long. CDR1 and CDR2 from the germline V gene are SGHTA and FQGNSA. The J segment lost 4 bases and the V segment lost 1 base, leaving 5 bases of the junction unmatched. The CDR3 protein is CASSLESLAGGETQYF. CDR3 DNA: TGTGCCAGCAGCTTAGAGAGTCTAGCGGGAGGAGAGACCCAGTACTTC. Complete variable domain (other parts from reference TRBV7-2 and TRBJ2-5): GAGVSQSPSNKVTEKGKDVELRCDPISGHTALYWYRQSLGQGLEFLIYFQGNSAPDKSGLPSDRFSAERTGGSVSTLTIQRTQQEDSAVYLCASSLESLAGGETQYFGPGTRLLVL.

CDR3: CASSLGARGLYEQYF. Written as DNA, the CDR3 is TGCGCCAGCAGCTTGGGGGCCAGGGGGCTTTACGAGCAGTACTTC. This sequence joins TRBV5-1 and TRBJ2-7; 8 bases align to TRBD1. CDR3 length: 15 amino acids. Unmatched junction bases numbered 6, after V lost 0 bases and J lost 4 bases. Looked up from germline, CDR1 is SGHRS and CDR2 is YFSETQ.

Of note for this clone: The missing conserved phenylalanine or tryptophan at the end of this CDR3 makes a read error likely. The DNA is left out, because the CDR3 cannot be placed on it with certainty; the CDR3 is given as TCRdb lists it. This sequence joins TRBV10-3 and TRBJ2-7; no check of the table's D call, TRBD2, against the DNA was made. The CDR3 sequence runs 14 residues, both termini included. CDR1 ENHRY and CDR2 SYGVKD come from the germline V gene. CDR3 sequence: CAISESVAGGPQSL.

The chain has TRBV5-1 and TRBJ1-2, with 9 bases fitting TRBD1. The germline V gene encodes CDR1 SGHRS and CDR2 YFSETQ. V was pared by 4 bases and J by 4 bases, with 8 bases of the junction left unmatched. The CDR3 extends over 15 amino acids. CDR3 sequence: CASSPGQGGGYGYTF. The DNA for the CDR3 is TGCGCCAGCAGCCCGGGACAGGGAGGTGGCTATGGCTACACCTTC.

This rearrangement joins TRBV7-2 to TRBJ2-3; 7 positions match TRBD2. The junction had 13 bases not matched to a gene; V was cut back by 4 bases and J by 6 bases. This CDR3 contains 16 residues. Germline CDR1 is SGHTA and CDR2 is FQGNSA. This chain's CDR3 is CASSSRGAGDGDTQYF. Here the CDR3 DNA reads TGTGCCAGCAGCTCACGTGGCGCGGGGGACGGGGATACGCAGTATTTT.